The 2 T cell receptor beta chains below all came from one sample that was sequenced in a study of shared clonotypes between healthy human individuals. Only in-frame clones appear in the TCRdb table, and some are missing; sequencing was by immunoSEQ multiplex PCR. Of under 130,000 clones listed, just over 65% are singletons. The specimen was memory CD8+ T cells sorted from blood. The subset was: CD45RO+ cells pooled with CCR7-negative TemRA cells. The receptors originated from a woman aged 25 to 39 in good health.

This clone has a count of ten or more. This rearrangement joins TRBV4-1 to TRBJ2-1, with D perhaps TRBD2 (6 bases). CDR1 is MGHRA, CDR2 YSYEKL, per germline. The CDR3 loop spans 12 amino acids. With 3 bases removed from V and 10 bases from J, the gap between germline ends came to 10 bases. Here the CDR3 DNA reads TGCGCCAGCAGCCAGACTAGTCTCGAGCAGTTCTTC. Encoded protein: CASSQTSLEQFF.

In this sample, this clone turned up a few times. The chain combines TRBV25-1 with TRBJ2-5, with a tentative D call TRBD2 (6 bases). The J call may be incorrect, as the DNA end agrees better with TRBJ2-7. CDR3 size: 15 residues. Germline CDR1 reads MGHDK; CDR2 reads SYGVNS. In DNA form, the CDR3 reads TGTGCCAGCAGTGAAGATGAGGAGGGGACCTACGAGCAGTACTTC. This encodes CASSEDEEGTYEQYF.